This entry is about one T cell receptor beta chain. Using immunoSEQ multiplex PCR, the repertoire was profiled, and TCRdb retains in-frame clones only, with some absent. The data show about 730,000 clones, 70% to 90% seen once. These data come from a study of shared T cell receptors in the human thymus. The CDR3 loop spans 18 amino acids. V dropped 6 bases and J dropped 0; count of bases not matched to a gene: 15. The germline gives CDR1 SNHLY, CDR2 FYNNEI. A further study also used this sample, focusing on human thymus T cells.

Sequencing input: thymocytes. V usage is TRBV2 and J usage is TRBJ1-1; 8 positions agree with TRBD1. This clonotype was obtained from a girl under three years old with a congenital heart defect. The DNA for the CDR3 is TGTGCCAGCAGGAGGGGGACAAGGGACAGGAATATGAACACTGAAGCTTTCTTT. Residues: CASRRGTRDRNMNTEAFF.